The next 18 T cell receptor beta chains were all read from a single sample in a study of PD-1 blockade in classical Hodgkin lymphoma. Profiling relied on immunoSEQ multiplex PCR, and the TCRdb table lists in-frame clones only, not all of them. The sample carries tens of thousands of clones, roughly four fifths recorded once. All patients relapsed after autologous stem cell transplantation, and brentuximab vedotin exposure varied. Here the sequenced sample was peripheral blood mononuclear cells (PBMCs), taken before the second cycle of nivolumab. These receptors all come from a human donor with classical Hodgkin lymphoma.

This chain joins TRBV7-2 and TRBJ2-4; a possible D gene is TRBD1 (6 bases). CDR1 is SGHTA and CDR2 is FQGNSA in the germline V gene. The CDR3 contains 14 residues. V lost 5 bases to trimming and J lost 11 bases, with 19 bases between them. CDR3 sequence reads: CASSLEQGRGFQYF. CDR3 DNA: TGTGCCAGCAGCCTGGAACAGGGACGGGGCTTTCAGTACTTC.

The gene calls are TRBV7-2 and TRBJ2-3; 7 bases line up with TRBD2. CDR3 length: 17 amino acids. Germline lookup yields CDR1 SGHTA and CDR2 FQGNSA. V lost 1 base to trimming and J lost 2 bases; unmatched junction nucleotides: 9. CDR3 in amino acids: CASSLGGGGSSTDTQYF. CDR3 coding DNA: TGTGCCAGCAGCTTAGGAGGCGGGGGATCCTCCACAGATACGCAGTATTTT.

The rearrangement uses TRBV7-9 and TRBJ1-3, with a tentative D call TRBD1 (5 bases). This CDR3 is 14 amino acids long. CDR1 and CDR2 from the germline V gene are SEHNR and FQNEAQ (reference sequence). V was cut by 5 bases and J by 8 bases, with 16 bases left in between. This CDR3 reads CASSPSGRVYTIYF. Here the CDR3 DNA reads TGTGCCAGCAGCCCTTCCGGCAGGGTTTACACCATATATTTT.

This chain links TRBV29-1 with TRBJ1-2; D gene unclear. This CDR3 is built from 12 residues. CDR1 and CDR2 (germline): SQVTM, ANQGSEA. V was clipped by 4 bases and J by 1 base, with 7 bases between them. This CDR3 reads CSVVSDNYGYTF. The CDR3 region has the DNA TGCAGCGTTGTCAGCGATAACTATGGCTACACCTTC.

The chain uses TRBV6-6 and TRBJ1-6; D is ambiguous. Trimming shortened V by 0 bases and J by 6 bases, and 9 bases separated the two germline ends. CDR1 MNHNY and CDR2 SVGAGI come from the germline V gene (reference sequence). The CDR3 spans 15 residues. CDR3 bases: TGTGCCAGCAGTTACTCTTCACAGATTAATTCACCCCTCCACTTT. This sequence encodes CASSYSSQINSPLHF.

The chain links TRBV19 to TRBJ1-1; perhaps TRBD1 as D (5 bases). Trimming removed 4 bases at V and 5 bases at J, with 11 bases between. Germline values: CDR1 LNHDA, CDR2 SQIVND (reference sequence). This CDR3 contains 13 residues. The CDR3 region is CASSSVQGTEAFF. CDR3 coding DNA: TGTGCCAGTAGTAGCGTTCAGGGTACTGAAGCTTTCTTT.

This chain connects TRBV30 to TRBJ2-5; no reliable D call. Per germline, CDR1 GTSNPN and CDR2 SVGIG (reference sequence). The CDR3 contains 14 residues. V was shortened by 0 bases and J by 5 bases, with 13 bases between the two germline ends. The CDR3 coding sequence is TGTGCCTGGAGTGTACAGTTCGGGCGCGAGACCCAGTACTTC. It translates to CAWSVQFGRETQYF.

The table lists this clone with a count of one. J is TRBJ2-5 and V is TRBV4-1; TRBD2 agrees at 7 bases. CDR1 and CDR2 (germline): MGHRA, YSYEKL. This CDR3 has 16 residues. Trimming took 1 base from V and 5 from J; bases not matched to a gene: 10. DNA of the CDR3: TGCGCCAGCAGCCAAGGAGCGGGGAACCTCATGGAGACCCAGTACTTC. Its protein product is CASSQGAGNLMETQYF.

The rearrangement joins TRBV28 to TRBJ1-5; D remains ambiguous. Germline V gene sequence: CDR1 MDHEN, CDR2 SYDVKM. The CDR3 runs to 17 residues. V lost 6 bases to trimming and J lost 0 bases, with 18 bases between them. CDR3: CASSPTPVSLSNQPQHF. CDR3 nucleotide sequence: TGTGCCAGCAGCCCCACCCCCGTCTCTCTTAGCAATCAGCCCCAGCATTTT.

The CDR3 here is CASSSRRQGRRETQYF. For the CDR3, the DNA is TGTGCCAGCAGTTCTCGGAGACAGGGGAGGCGAGAGACCCAGTACTTC. The chain has TRBV28 and TRBJ2-5, with 8 bases matching TRBD1. The CDR3 sequence is 16 residues long. V shed 4 bases, J shed 4 bases, and the junction held 11 bases outside the gene matches. Germline CDR1 is MDHEN and CDR2 is SYDVKM.

The chain recombines TRBV6-1 with TRBJ1-3; D not resolved. CDR1 and CDR2 (germline): MNHNS, SASEGT. With 3 bases removed from V and 0 bases from J, the gap between germline ends came to 6 bases. There are 14 residues in the CDR3. In DNA, the CDR3 is TGTGCCAGCAGTGACTGGGGCTCTGGAAACACCATATATTTT. Amino acids: CASSDWGSGNTIYF.

The rearrangement links TRBV29-1 to TRBJ2-3; 8 bases are a match to TRBD2. There are 12 residues in the CDR3. Germline CDR1 and CDR2: SQVTM and ANQGSEA. Germline trimming cut 6 bases from V and 6 bases from J; bases unmatched to any gene: 5. The CDR3 DNA reads as TGCAGCGTCGGGGGGGCCTACGATACGCAGTATTTT. The encoded protein is CSVGGAYDTQYF.

The chain carries TRBV4-3 and TRBJ2-2, with 7 bases fitting TRBD1. The CDR3 extends over 15 amino acids. Losses at the gene ends were 4 bases for V and 7 bases for J; bases not matched to a gene: 9. The germline V gene encodes CDR1 LGHNA and CDR2 YSLEER. The CDR3 protein is CASSLRAQGVGELFF. The CDR3 DNA reads TGCGCCAGCAGCCTAAGAGCGCAGGGGGTCGGGGAGCTGTTTTTT.

The chain links TRBV28 to TRBJ1-5, with D possibly matching TRBD1 (5 bases). From germline, CDR1 is MDHEN and CDR2 SYDVKM. There are 17 residues in the CDR3. Trimming removed 6 bases from V and 0 bases from J, with 18 bases in between. CDR3 in DNA: TGTGCCAGCAGCCTGATTGGGACTGCCGGTAGCAATCAGCCCCAGCATTTT. It codes for CASSLIGTAGSNQPQHF.

This chain uses TRBV4-3 with TRBJ1-2; 8 nucleotides align to TRBD1. V was pared by 1 base and J by 5 bases, with 12 bases of the junction left unmatched. The germline CDR1 and CDR2 sequences are LGHNA and YSLEER. The CDR3 has 17 residues. The CDR3 loop is CASSQGRCSTGEYGYTF. Here the CDR3 DNA reads TGCGCCAGCAGCCAAGGCCGCTGCTCGACAGGGGAATATGGCTACACCTTC.

This clone was recorded only once. The chain joins TRBV11-2 to TRBJ2-7, with 8 bases fitting TRBD1. The CDR3 extends over 16 amino acids. V dropped 1 base and J dropped 2; count of bases not matched to a gene: 7. Germline values: CDR1 SGHAT, CDR2 FQNNGV. The CDR3 DNA reads TGTGCCAGCAGCTTAGTTCAGGGGGCAACCCCCTACGAGCAGTACTTC. Its protein product is CASSLVQGATPYEQYF.

The chain employs TRBV9 and TRBJ2-1; D is unclear. Germline V gene sequence: CDR1 SGDLS, CDR2 YYNGEE. V was shortened by 2 bases and J by 10 bases, with 10 bases between the two germline ends. The CDR3 runs 12 residues. In DNA form, the CDR3 reads TGTGCCAGCAGCGTCATAAGGGAAGAGCAGTTCTTC. It translates to CASSVIREEQFF.

V is TRBV2 and J is TRBJ2-1; 8 bases align to TRBD2. The CDR3 totals 17 residues. Losses at the gene ends were 4 bases for V and 1 base for J; bases not matched to a gene: 9. The germline V gene has CDR1 SNHLY and CDR2 FYNNEI. The CDR3 loop is CASSGGQERGSYNEQFF. CDR3 DNA sequence: TGTGCCAGCAGTGGGGGCCAGGAGCGGGGGTCCTACAATGAGCAGTTCTTC.